This entry concerns a single T cell receptor (beta chain). Its antigen has not been determined. No base qualities exist here, and no much larger clone lies one base off it. The source of the sample is a study of T cells after posttransplantation cyclophosphamide (dated by TCRdb to about 2016). Describing the broader study: Using TRB sequencing, the study followed how the T cell repertoire reconstituted after myeloablative bone marrow transplantation in which posttransplantation cyclophosphamide served as GVHD prophylaxis. TRA and TRB clonality were tightly correlated in 9 or 10 samples, so subsequent TCR analyses focused on TRB only. Public TRB sequences were searched against a database of over 3,600 sequences associated with responses to pathogens, tumor antigens, self-antigens and alloantigens. Up to roughly 3 additional blood samples from 2 to 5.2 years after transplant were also TRB-sequenced in 3 patients, as was pretransplant blood from several patients. Antigen receptor sequencing covered samples from some 35 PTCy-treated patients and fewer than 20 of their related bone marrow donors. Blood from all 34 PTCy patients who had 1-year posttransplant specimens underwent TRB sequencing.

The germline V gene (reference sequence) yields SGHKS for CDR1 and YYEKEE for CDR2. The CDR3, from cysteine to phenylalanine, totals 16 residues. The DNA shown is the 48-base CDR3, in frame from base 1. The investigation overall reported the following: Donor-recipient similarity was low at 1-2 months but rose over the first year, and later blood repertoires were often dominated by donor CD8+ memory clones. The TRB repertoires of T cells infiltrating skin or the GI tract showed only limited overlap with the TRB repertoires found in blood. Across roughly 49 patients, TRB clonality was highly associated with recipient CMV seropositivity and CMV reactivation, and PTCy diversity was similar to diversity in CNI/methotrexate controls.

A control cohort of roughly 10 patients who had been given myeloablative marrow transplants with methotrexate plus a calcineurin inhibitor was sampled 1 year after transplant. Peripheral blood and bone marrow mononuclear cells were isolated by Ficoll-Hypaque density centrifugation and cryopreserved. Genomic DNA was used for TRB sequencing, which was performed with the immunoSEQ assay at survey resolution or with the hsTCRB kit. Per the authors' processing: The immunoSEQ software was used for initial read processing, and the LymphoSeq R package was used for repertoire analyses. Clonality was computed as 1 minus normalized Shannon entropy, and a Gini coefficient was also calculated for each TRB dataset. Phenotypes of unsorted samples were inferred by mapping TRB sequences from sorted subsets of the recipient or donor onto the same recipient's unsorted samples. Here the immuneACCESS table is served through TCRdb, limited to in-frame sequences with V and J called. Missing clones are a known gap in these copies; in checked studies unresolved V genes cover under half, and the rest lacks a known reason. V and J calls plus clone size are reproduced from that table; the DNA served to infer D and trimming. In all, the sample holds 15,000 to 20,000 clones, and about 85% of those were seen once. The ten largest account for 25% to 30% of the sample.

This receptor was taken from a female patient aged 18 to 35 who received an allogeneic stem cell transplant from an unrelated donor, was CMV-positive, and had acute and chronic GVHD. The graft donor may be the source of some T cells after a transplant. The specimen comprised PBMCs, sampled after allogeneic stem cell transplant with calcineurin inhibitor and methotrexate. The sequence is built from TRBV5-5 and TRBJ2-5, with TRBD2 identical over 9 junction bases. Judging by the DNA end, TRBJ2-7 fits better; the J call may be wrong. DNA sequence: TGTGCCAGCACCCTTCGGGGTGGTAGCGGGAGCTACGAGCAGTACTTC. Its translation reads: CASTLRGGSGSYEQYF.